The 29 T cell receptor beta chains below all came from one sample that was sequenced in a study of blood T cells in healthy people across ages. It was with a sample-barcoded 5' primer and a J-beta primer mix that a second PCR of roughly 7 to 12 cycles was run. TCRdb ran MiXCR on the 5' RACE reads and lists one entry per CDR3 protein. Of fewer than 2 million distinct CDR3 sequences listed, about 39% are singletons. The sample consisted of blood. The receptors were sampled from a human donor in good health.

The chain combines TRBV10-3 with TRBJ2-1; TRBD2 matches at 7 bases. CDR1 and CDR2 (germline): ENHRY, SYGVKD. The CDR3 runs 15 residues. J was trimmed by 8 bases and V by 2 bases; bases with no gene match: 9. The CDR3 DNA sequence: TGTGCCATCAGTGAGGGGGCGGGGGTCTTACATGAGCAGTTCTTC. This sequence encodes CAISEGAGVLHEQFF.

The chain carries TRBV28 and TRBJ2-1; no clear D gene. The V end was cut by 7 bases, the J end by 9 bases, with 19 bases between. CDR3 size: 14 residues. CDR1 is MDHEN and CDR2 is SYDVKM in the germline V gene. The DNA of the CDR3 is TGTGCCAGCAAGTATTCGGGCACCTGGGGTGAGCAGTTCTTC. Its protein is CASKYSGTWGEQFF.

This clonotype has ten or more counts. The rearrangement joins TRBV29-1 to TRBJ2-5; 9 nucleotides match TRBD1. The J call is uncertain, as TRBJ2-7 better fits the DNA end. The CDR3 runs 13 residues. Germline V gene lookup returns CDR1 SQVTM and CDR2 ANQGSEA. CDR3 amino acids: CSVDLTGGNEQYF. The CDR3 DNA reads TGCAGCGTTGACCTCACAGGGGGCAACGAGCAGTACTTC.

This clonotype was counted a few times. The chain employs TRBV10-2 and TRBJ2-3, with D possibly TRBD2 on 5 matching bases. Per germline, CDR1 WSHSY and CDR2 SAAADI. Between the trimmed V and J ends, which lost 0 bases and 6 bases, there was a span of 7 bases. The length of the CDR3 is 13 residues. The CDR3 DNA sequence: TGCGCCAGCAGTGAGTCGATAGCGGATACGCAGTATTTT. It translates to CASSESIADTQYF.

The genes are TRBV19 and TRBJ2-5; D remains ambiguous. The CDR3 has 13 residues. Germline values: CDR1 LNHDA, CDR2 SQIVND (reference sequence). Trimming took off 0 bases at V and 11 bases at J, with 13 bases between the two ends. The DNA of the CDR3 is TGTGCCAGTAGTATAGATCTAGAAACGGAGCAGTACTTC. This gives the protein CASSIDLETEQYF.

The chain joins TRBV4-2 to TRBJ1-1; unclear D gene. The length of the CDR3 is 16 residues. Germline loops: CDR1 LGHNA, CDR2 YNFKEQ. Trimming took 0 bases from V and 0 from J, leaving 11 bases between them. The CDR3 loop is CASSQEAVAMNTEAFF. CDR3 DNA sequence: TGTGCCAGCAGCCAAGAGGCGGTGGCCATGAACACTGAAGCTTTCTTT.

This clonotype was picked up a small number of times. The chain joins TRBV5-5 to TRBJ2-3; D is undetermined. Germline assignment: CDR1 SGHKS and CDR2 YYEKEE (reference sequence). The germline V and J ends were trimmed by 3 bases and 0 bases, with 8 bases remaining between them. The CDR3 is 14 residues long. CDR3 loop: CASSSETSTDTQYF. CDR3 DNA: TGTGCCAGCAGCTCGGAGACTAGCACAGATACGCAGTATTTT.

J is TRBJ2-3 and V is TRBV12-3 or TRBV12-4, with 11 bases aligning to TRBD2. The junction had 10 bases not matched to a gene; V was cut back by 5 bases and J by 6 bases. CDR3 length: 16 amino acids. The CDR3 nucleotides are TGTGCCAGCAGTCTGACTAGCGGGGTCGATCGGGATACGCAGTATTTT. It yields the protein CASSLTSGVDRDTQYF.

The J gene is TRBJ1-1, the V gene TRBV4-2; D remains unclear. Germline loops: CDR1 LGHNA, CDR2 YNFKEQ. This CDR3 is built from 16 residues. Trimming stripped 0 bases from V and 6 bases from J, with 17 bases between. This CDR3 reads CASSQDRTPGGAEAFF. CDR3 nucleotide sequence: TGTGCCAGCAGCCAAGACCGAACTCCCGGTGGGGCTGAAGCTTTCTTT.

The V gene is TRBV14, the J gene TRBJ2-7, with 7 nucleotides matching TRBD2. The J segment lost 2 bases and the V segment lost 1 base, leaving 8 bases of the junction unmatched. Germline assignment: CDR1 SGHDN and CDR2 FVKESK. The CDR3 covers 16 residues. The CDR3 spells CASSQASGLLAYEQYF. For the CDR3, the DNA is TGTGCCAGCAGCCAAGCTAGCGGCCTACTAGCCTACGAGCAGTACTTC. The entire variable domain, with the rest obtained from reference TRBV14 and TRBJ2-7, is as follows: EAGVTQFPSHSVIEKGQTVTLRCDPISGHDNLYWYRRVMGKEIKFLLHFVKESKQDESGMPNNRFLAERTGGTYSTLKVQPAELEDSGVYFCASSQASGLLAYEQYFGPGTRLTVT.

This rearrangement joins TRBV7-2 to TRBJ1-1, with D hard to call. This CDR3 region has 17 residues. Trimming removed 1 base from V and 0 bases from J, with 15 bases in between. CDR1 SGHTA and CDR2 FQGNSA come from the germline V gene. The CDR3 DNA reads as TGTGCCAGCAGCTTAGGACTAGGCTTCCGAATGAACACTGAAGCTTTCTTT. As protein: CASSLGLGFRMNTEAFF. Complete variable domain (other parts from reference TRBV7-2 and TRBJ1-1): GAGVSQSPSNKVTEKGKDVELRCDPISGHTALYWYRQSLGQGLEFLIYFQGNSAPDKSGLPSDRFSAERTGGSVSTLTIQRTQQEDSAVYLCASSLGLGFRMNTEAFFGQGTRLTVV.

The genes are TRBV7-2 and TRBJ2-3, with TRBD2 as a possible D gene (6 bases). V lost 5 bases, J lost 4 bases, and 10 bases lay in between. This CDR3 comprises 13 residues. The germline V gene encodes CDR1 SGHTA and CDR2 FQGNSA. CDR3 residues: CASSNGGSDTQYF. DNA of the CDR3: TGTGCCAGCAGCAATGGGGGGTCAGATACGCAGTATTTT.

This CDR3 reads CASSLTGTPRYYEQYF. CDR3 bases: TGTGCCAGCAGCCTCACCGGGACTCCCAGATACTACGAGCAGTACTTC. The chain carries TRBV3-1 and TRBJ2-7, with D possibly TRBD2 on 6 matching bases. This CDR3 comprises 16 residues. Trimming stripped 4 bases from V and 3 bases from J, with 19 bases between. Germline V CDR1 and CDR2: LGHDT, YNNKEL (reference sequence).

The chain employs TRBV7-3 and TRBJ1-5, with 7 bases aligning to TRBD1. This CDR3 contains 12 residues. The trim removed 5 bases at V and 14 bases at J, leaving 9 bases unmatched. Germline CDR1 and CDR2: SGHTA and FQGTGA. CDR3 sequence (DNA): TGTGCCAGCAGCCCCCCGGGCGGGACAGAGCATTTT. This sequence encodes CASSPPGGTEHF.

As concerns this clonotype: At one boundary the junction diverges from the germline segment, which might be a read error. The J gene is TRBJ2-5, the V gene TRBV6-1; D gene uncertain. There are 15 residues in the CDR3. In germline, CDR1 is MNHNS, CDR2 SASEGT. The CDR3 spells CASSEVWARQETQYF. In nucleotides, the CDR3 is TGTGCCAGCAGTGAAGTATGGGCCCGTCAAGAGACCCAGTACTTT.

This chain uses TRBV28 with TRBJ2-4; 12 bases map to TRBD1. The CDR3 extends over 15 amino acids. Looked up from germline, CDR1 is MDHEN and CDR2 is SYDVKM. J gave up 13 bases and V 4 bases, and 11 bases lay outside the gene matches. The CDR3, as DNA: TGTGCCAGCAGTTCGGGACAGGGGGCGAGGGGCCCCCAGTACTTC. Amino acids: CASSSGQGARGPQYF.

V is TRBV4-1 and J is TRBJ1-2, with TRBD1 identical over 9 bases. V shed 2 bases, J shed 2 bases, and the junction held 9 bases outside the gene matches. This CDR3 is built from 17 residues. Germline CDR1 reads MGHRA; CDR2 reads YSYEKL. The CDR3 DNA follows: TGCGCCAGCAGCCAACGATCGACAGGGACAGGGAACTATGGCTACACCTTC. Protein product: CASSQRSTGTGNYGYTF.

As DNA, the CDR3 is TGTGCCAGCAGTTATGTCCTCCAGCCCCAGCATTTT. Amino acids: CASSYVLQPQHF. The chain is built from TRBV6-2 or TRBV6-3 and TRBJ1-5, with unresolved D. The CDR3 sequence is 12 residues long. Germline V gene data show CDR1 as MNHEY and CDR2 as SVGEGT. The V end lost 3 bases, the J end lost 7 bases, and 7 bases lay between the germline ends.

This clonotype was observed a few times. The rearrangement links TRBV27 to TRBJ1-2, with 8 bases that match TRBD1. The CDR3 length is 14 residues. The V segment lost 6 bases and the J segment 7 bases; nucleotides outside the gene matches: 10. Germline V lookup: CDR1 MNHEY, CDR2 SMNVEV (reference sequence). CDR3 sequence: CASSKTGVRSGYTF. In DNA, the CDR3 is TGTGCCAGCAGCAAGACAGGGGTCAGGTCTGGCTACACCTTC.

The V and J genes are TRBV29-1 and TRBJ2-5, with a tentative D call TRBD1 (6 bases). The CDR3 runs 12 residues. V was shortened by 7 bases and J by 3 bases, with 12 bases between the two germline ends. CDR1 and CDR2 from the germline V gene are SQVTM and ANQGSEA. CDR3 in amino acids: CSGRTAKETQYF. Here the CDR3 DNA reads TGCAGCGGAAGGACAGCAAAAGAGACCCAGTACTTC.

CDR3 in DNA: TGTGCCAGCAGCTTAGATCCTGGCGGCAGTGACAAAAACATTCAGTACTTC. Translation gives CASSLDPGGSDKNIQYF. The chain combines TRBV7-2 with TRBJ2-4; D not certain. Germline assignment: CDR1 SGHTA and CDR2 FQGNSA. Trimming stripped 1 base from V and 3 bases from J, with 16 bases between. This CDR3 region has 17 residues.

This chain uses TRBV12-3 or TRBV12-4 with TRBJ2-5; the D gene is possibly TRBD2 (5 bases). This CDR3 has 13 amino acids. With 4 bases removed from V and 7 bases from J, the gap between germline ends came to 13 bases. The CDR3 DNA reads as TGTGCCAGCAGTTCCAACGGGGTGGGGACCCAGTACTTC. Its protein is CASSSNGVGTQYF.

This clonotype has a handful of counts. J is TRBJ2-3 and V is TRBV29-1; tentative D call: TRBD1 (6 bases). The CDR3 runs to 13 residues. Trimming removed 2 bases at V and 4 bases at J, with 10 bases between. Germline lookup yields CDR1 SQVTM and CDR2 ANQGSEA. This CDR3 is CSVEIQGSDTQYF. The DNA of the CDR3 is TGCAGCGTTGAAATCCAGGGGTCAGATACGCAGTATTTT.

This clonotype has a handful of counts. This sequence joins TRBV4-3 and TRBJ2-7; D is possibly TRBD1 (5 bases). CDR3 length: 16 residues. The germline CDR1 and CDR2 sequences are LGHNA and YSLEER. V lost 0 bases and J lost 6, with 18 bases in between. The CDR3 is CASSQDRAGWLGEQYF. The DNA for the CDR3 is TGCGCCAGCAGCCAAGATAGGGCAGGGTGGCTCGGCGAGCAGTACTTC.

V and J are TRBV20-1 and TRBJ1-6; 11 positions agree with TRBD1. Germline V gene data show CDR1 as DFQATT and CDR2 as SNEGSKA (reference sequence). This CDR3 comprises 15 residues. Trimming at V came to 6 bases and at J to 3 bases, leaving 4 bases not matched to a gene. The CDR3 nucleotides read TGCAGTGCCCGGACAGGGGGCAACTATAATTCACCCCTCCACTTT. The encoded protein is CSARTGGNYNSPLHF.

The sample holds a few counts of this clonotype. This chain connects TRBV9 to TRBJ2-3; 7 positions agree with TRBD1. J was trimmed by 9 bases and V by 4 bases; bases with no gene match: 8. Germline V gives CDR1 SGDLS, CDR2 YYNGEE. CDR3 size: 13 residues. CDR3 coding DNA: TGTGCCAGCAGCCCCCAGGACAGGTCGACGCAGTATTTT. This sequence encodes CASSPQDRSTQYF.

A remark on this clonotype: The junction shows a germline mismatch at one end, possibly a read error. This sequence joins TRBV4-1 and TRBJ2-3; D ambiguous. The CDR3 is 14 residues long. From germline, CDR1 is MGHRA and CDR2 YSYEKL. The chain's CDR3 is CANSQSVATDTQYF. The CDR3 nucleotides are TGCGCCAACAGCCAAAGTGTGGCCACAGATACGCAGTATTTT.

The V and J genes are TRBV6-5 and TRBJ1-4; the match to TRBD1 covers 7 bases. The V gene's germline CDR1 is MNHEY and CDR2 SVGAGI. The CDR3 totals 15 residues. J was trimmed by 5 bases and V by 5 bases; bases with no gene match: 8. DNA for the CDR3: TGTGCCAGCAGTCGTCTGACAGGGCCGAATGAAAAACTGTTTTTT. Its protein is CASSRLTGPNEKLFF.

The chain joins TRBV12-3 or TRBV12-4 to TRBJ2-7; no definite D call. This CDR3 is 17 amino acids long. The ends were cut back, 3 bases at V and 3 bases at J, with 21 bases in the middle. The CDR3 DNA reads TGTGCCAGCAGTTTTAATGTGGAACAGCCCATCTACTACGAGCAGTACTTC. Translation gives CASSFNVEQPIYYEQYF.